This TCR beta chain was captured in a study of beta chain features in type 1 diabetes. Details on this clone: What it binds is unknown.

Germline CDR1 and CDR2: SGHRS and YFSETQ. V lost 0 bases and J lost 0; bases outside the gene matches: 5. The CDR3 has 16 amino acids. Study findings and constraints: Moderate yet significant TCRB CDR3 shortening was seen in Type 1 diabetes patients in all four CD4+ subsets.

The investigators reverse transcribed all of the isolated RNA, so they sequenced expressed TCRB transcripts. The repertoire was sequenced with immunoSEQ multiplex PCR; TCRdb's copy has only in-frame clones and lacks some. The sample has about 190,000 clones; approximately 8% are singletons. The sequenced material came from central memory CD4+ T cells from blood. The gene calls are TRBV5-1 and TRBJ1-1; TRBD1 matches 7 bases. The receptor's source is a woman between 40 and 50 years old with type 1 diabetes. The CDR3 sequence: CASSLGVTGVNTEAFF. For the CDR3, the DNA is TGCGCCAGCAGCTTGGGGGTAACAGGGGTGAACACTGAAGCTTTCTTT.